This entry lists 25 T cell receptor beta chains sequenced from one sample in a study of OX40 agonist ivuxolimab in advanced cancers. Data came from immunoSEQ multiplex PCR; TCRdb stores just in-frame clones and leaves some out. The data contain 29,000 or so clones, approximately 90% of them seen just once; the ten biggest clones take up just under 9.5%. The sequenced sample was CD4+ or CD8+ T cells sorted from blood, obtained in a trial of the OX40 agonist ivuxolimab. All receptors derive from an adult with an advanced solid tumor such as melanoma, head and neck, liver or kidney cancer.

The genes are TRBV6-1 and TRBJ2-1, with no clear D. CDR1 is MNHNS and CDR2 is SASEGT in the germline V gene. The ends were cut back, 1 base at V and 2 bases at J, with 12 bases in the middle. The CDR3 totals 16 residues. CDR3: CASSEEVLPPYNEQFF. In nucleotides, the CDR3 is TGTGCCAGCAGTGAAGAGGTATTACCACCCTACAATGAGCAGTTCTTC.

The CDR3 loop is CASSLGTGVDAFF. The CDR3 DNA sequence: TGTGCCAGCAGCTTGGGGACAGGGGTTGATGCTTTCTTT. V gene TRBV7-8 combines with J gene TRBJ1-1, with 10 positions matching TRBD1. This CDR3 is built from 13 residues. Germline V gene data show CDR1 as SGHVS and CDR2 as FQNEAQ. V was clipped by 3 bases and J by 11 bases; unmatched bases: 6.

The chain has TRBV7-9 and TRBJ2-6, with D possibly TRBD2 on 5 matching bases. The V end was cut by 10 bases, the J end by 0 bases, with 13 bases between. This CDR3 spans 15 amino acids. Germline V gene data show CDR1 as SEHNR and CDR2 as FQNEAQ (reference sequence). In DNA form, the CDR3 reads TGTGCCACCCCCAGGACTGGCTCTGGGGCCAACGTCCTGACTTTC. Encoded protein: CATPRTGSGANVLTF.

This sequence joins TRBV9 and TRBJ1-2, with 7 nucleotides matching TRBD1. V gave up 0 bases and J gave up 4 bases; unmatched junction bases: 18. Germline CDR1 and CDR2: SGDLS and YYNGEE. This CDR3 region has 19 residues. Here the CDR3 reads CASSVAFGDSGSYRYGYTF. CDR3 sequence (DNA): TGTGCCAGCAGCGTAGCTTTCGGGGACAGTGGTAGCTATCGCTATGGCTACACCTTC.

This chain connects TRBV12-5 to TRBJ2-7, with D possibly being TRBD1 (6 bases). From germline, CDR1 is LGHNT and CDR2 FRNRAP. V was trimmed by 0 bases and J by 0 bases, leaving 12 bases between them. CDR3 size: 16 residues. The CDR3 loop is CASGLVGDRLSYEQYF. Here the CDR3 DNA reads TGTGCTAGTGGTTTGGTAGGTGACAGGCTCTCCTACGAGCAGTACTTC.

V and J are TRBV29-1 and TRBJ1-2; 7 bases agree with TRBD1. This CDR3 contains 13 residues. From germline, CDR1 is SQVTM and CDR2 ANQGSEA. The V gene end was trimmed by 8 bases and the J gene end by 2 bases; junction bases not matched to a gene: 8. Written as DNA, the CDR3 is TGCAGCACACGAGAGGACAGGAACTATGGCTACACCTTC. It is translated as CSTREDRNYGYTF. The whole variable domain, filled in from reference TRBV29-1 and TRBJ1-2, reads SAVISQKPSRDICQRGTSLTIQCQVDSQVTMMFWYRQQPGQSLTLIATANQGSEATYESGFVIDKFPISRPNLTFSTLTVSNMSPEDSSIYLCSTREDRNYGYTFGSGTRLTVV.

The chain employs TRBV9 and TRBJ2-7, with 11 bases that match TRBD2. Germline CDR1 is SGDLS and CDR2 is YYNGEE. The V gene end was trimmed by 2 bases and the J gene end by 2 bases; junction bases not matched to a gene: 9. The CDR3 totals 17 residues. The CDR3 loop reads CASSVSRLAGPTYEQYF. The CDR3, as DNA: TGTGCCAGCAGCGTCAGTAGACTAGCGGGGCCTACCTACGAGCAGTACTTC.

V usage is TRBV30 and J usage is TRBJ1-1; TRBD1 matches at 9 bases. The CDR3 contains 12 residues. Germline V gene data show CDR1 as GTSNPN and CDR2 as SVGIG (reference sequence). J lost 6 bases, V lost 5 bases, and 4 bases had no gene match. CDR3 residues: CAWDRGKAEAFF. CDR3 coding DNA: TGTGCCTGGGACAGGGGGAAGGCTGAAGCTTTCTTT.

The gene calls are TRBV5-1 and TRBJ2-1; 11 bases are shared with TRBD2. This CDR3 region has 15 residues. V dropped 3 bases and J dropped 4; count of bases not matched to a gene: 3. Germline assignment: CDR1 SGHRS and CDR2 YFSETQ. CDR3 amino acids: CASSSGTSGYNEQFF. Here the CDR3 DNA reads TGCGCCAGCAGCTCCGGGACTAGCGGTTACAATGAGCAGTTCTTC.

V usage is TRBV29-1 and J usage is TRBJ2-3; D call uncertain. The V end was cut by 0 bases, the J end by 7 bases, with 23 bases between. The CDR3 contains 17 residues. The germline CDR1 and CDR2 sequences are SQVTM and ANQGSEA. In DNA form, the CDR3 reads TGCAGCGTTGAAGATTGGAAGGTCTTTGAACGCACTCATACGCAGTATTTT. Its translation: CSVEDWKVFERTHTQYF.

The count of this clone is one. The chain carries TRBV7-9 and TRBJ1-5, with D uncertain. The CDR3 spans 14 residues. In germline, CDR1 is SEHNR, CDR2 FQNEAQ (reference sequence). Trimming took 2 bases from V and 6 from J, leaving 11 bases between them. CDR3: CASSLIGSGQPQHF. CDR3 in DNA: TGTGCCAGCAGCTTAATAGGTTCGGGTCAGCCCCAGCATTTT.

The chain uses TRBV5-1 and TRBJ1-3, with D unclear. The CDR3 contains 15 residues. Looked up from germline, CDR1 is SGHRS and CDR2 is YFSETQ. V lost 0 bases, J lost 0 bases, and 7 bases lay in between. CDR3 in amino acids: CASSLVGNSGNTIYF. DNA of the CDR3: TGCGCCAGCAGCTTGGTCGGGAACTCTGGAAACACCATATATTTT.

This chain links TRBV6-6 with TRBJ2-7, with D tentatively TRBD1 or TRBD2 (5 bases each). The CDR3 sequence is 14 residues long. Germline values: CDR1 MNHNY, CDR2 SVGAGI (reference sequence). V was clipped by 6 bases and J by 2 bases, with 14 bases between them. The CDR3 spells CASSYDGAPYEQYF. The CDR3 bases are TGTGCCAGCAGCTACGACGGGGCACCCTACGAGCAGTACTTC.

The chain combines TRBV4-3 with TRBJ2-7; D ambiguous. With 1 base removed from V and 0 bases from J, the gap between germline ends came to 10 bases. Germline V gene sequence: CDR1 LGHNA, CDR2 YSLEER. The CDR3 spans 15 residues. CDR3 DNA: TGCGCCAGCAGCCAAGTATTCGGAAGCTCCTACGAGCAGTACTTC. The encoded protein is CASSQVFGSSYEQYF.

The chain combines TRBV6-1 with TRBJ2-1; D uncertain. Trimming cost V 6 bases and J 7 bases, with 10 bases left between them. This CDR3 has 12 residues. CDR1 MNHNS and CDR2 SASEGT come from the germline V gene. The DNA for the CDR3 is TGTGCCAGCAGGTATGGACCGAATGAGCAGTTCTTC. Protein product: CASRYGPNEQFF.

This clone came up once. The gene calls are TRBV6-4 and TRBJ2-1; 8 bases agree with TRBD2. The trim removed 0 bases at V and 3 bases at J, leaving 4 bases unmatched. CDR1 is MRHNA, CDR2 SNTAGT, per germline. This CDR3 has 16 residues. CDR3 DNA sequence: TGTGCCAGCAGTGACTCTAACGGGGGGGACTACAATGAGCAGTTCTTC. Its protein product is CASSDSNGGDYNEQFF.

The chain's CDR3 is CASWTFPTGSQETQYF. The CDR3 DNA follows: TGTGCCAGCTGGACTTTTCCGACAGGGTCACAAGAGACCCAGTACTTC. The V gene is TRBV27, the J gene TRBJ2-5; 7 bases align to TRBD1. The CDR3 is 16 amino acids. Germline V gives CDR1 MNHEY, CDR2 SMNVEV (reference sequence). V was clipped by 8 bases and J by 2 bases; unmatched bases: 14.

The chain carries TRBV27 and TRBJ2-1; 7 bases map to TRBD1. CDR3 length: 15 residues. Germline assignment: CDR1 MNHEY and CDR2 SMNVEV (reference sequence). After removal of 8 bases from V and 12 bases from J, the junction contained 19 bases not matched to a gene. This chain's CDR3 is CASHYAGGTPRGQFF. The CDR3 DNA sequence: TGTGCCAGCCATTATGCAGGGGGAACCCCCCGGGGGCAGTTCTTC.

The V gene is TRBV25-1, the J gene TRBJ2-3; 12 nucleotides match TRBD2. This CDR3 contains 15 residues. Germline CDR1 is MGHDK and CDR2 is SYGVNS. V was pared by 4 bases and J by 4 bases, with 3 bases of the junction left unmatched. CDR3: CASSVLAGGSDTQYF. The CDR3 DNA reads as TGTGCCAGCAGTGTACTAGCGGGGGGTTCAGATACGCAGTATTTT.

The J gene is TRBJ1-1, the V gene TRBV9; 7 positions agree with TRBD1. J gave up 0 bases and V 3 bases, and 2 bases lay outside the gene matches. In germline, CDR1 is SGDLS, CDR2 YYNGEE. The CDR3 sequence is 14 residues long. In nucleotides, the CDR3 is TGTGCCAGCAGCGGACAGGGCATGAACACTGAAGCTTTCTTT. This encodes CASSGQGMNTEAFF.

This chain links TRBV7-9 with TRBJ2-7; D gene uncertain. CDR1 is SEHNR and CDR2 is FQNEAQ in the germline V gene (reference sequence). The germline V and J ends were trimmed by 4 bases and 2 bases, with 12 bases remaining between them. This CDR3 region has 14 residues. This CDR3 reads CASSSPLQPYEQYF. The CDR3 DNA follows: TGTGCCAGCAGCTCACCCCTGCAGCCCTACGAGCAGTACTTC. The full variable domain, its missing parts supplied by reference TRBV7-9 and TRBJ2-7, is DTGVSQNPRHKITKRGQNVTFRCDPISEHNRLYWYRQTLGQGPEFLTYFQNEAQLEKSRLLSDRFSAERPKGSFSTLEIQRTEQGDSAMYLCASSSPLQPYEQYFGPGTRLTVT.

This clone appeared once. Different DNA sequences within this sample yield the same CDR3. This sequence joins TRBV9 and TRBJ1-2; possibly TRBD1 for D (5 bases). V dropped 3 bases and J dropped 2 bases, with 14 bases sitting between them. The CDR3 loop spans 15 amino acids. Germline loops: CDR1 SGDLS, CDR2 YYNGEE. Here the CDR3 DNA reads TGTGCCAGCAGCGAAAGACAGACGTCCAACTATGGCTACACCTTC. Its protein is CASSERQTSNYGYTF.

The V gene is TRBV7-2, the J gene TRBJ2-7; 8 bases fit TRBD1. Unmatched junction bases numbered 6, after V lost 5 bases and J lost 3 bases. This CDR3 region has 14 residues. The germline gives CDR1 SGHTA, CDR2 FQGNSA. Here the CDR3 DNA reads TGTGCCAGCAGCATCTGGACAGGGCTCTACGAGCAGTACTTC. This translates into CASSIWTGLYEQYF. The variable domain in full, with the rest retrieved from reference TRBV7-2 and TRBJ2-7, is GAGVSQSPSNKVTEKGKDVELRCDPISGHTALYWYRQSLGQGLEFLIYFQGNSAPDKSGLPSDRFSAERTGGSVSTLTIQRTQQEDSAVYLCASSIWTGLYEQYFGPGTRLTVT.

The chain recombines TRBV9 with TRBJ1-1; the D is unclear. Germline V lookup: CDR1 SGDLS, CDR2 YYNGEE. The V end was cut by 0 bases, the J end by 5 bases, with 11 bases between. This CDR3 has 14 residues. The CDR3 DNA sequence: TGTGCCAGCAGCGTAGGTCACAGTGGGACTGAAGCTTTCTTT. Translation: CASSVGHSGTEAFF. Complete variable domain (other parts from reference TRBV9 and TRBJ1-1): DSGVTQTPKHLITATGQRVTLRCSPRSGDLSVYWYQQSLDQGLQFLIQYYNGEERAKGNILERFSAQQFPDLHSELNLSSLELGDSALYFCASSVGHSGTEAFFGQGTRLTVV.

This chain uses TRBV9 with TRBJ2-5; 11 bases are shared with TRBD1. With V trimmed by 4 bases and J by 5 bases, 13 bases remained unmatched. This CDR3 comprises 17 residues. Germline lookup yields CDR1 SGDLS and CDR2 YYNGEE. The CDR3 sequence: CASSQNSGTGGVETQYF. The CDR3 DNA reads as TGTGCCAGCAGCCAAAATTCCGGGACAGGGGGGGTCGAGACCCAGTACTTC.